A selection of T cell receptor beta chains follows, all from one sample in a study of blood T cells in healthy people across ages. Each CDR3 protein is one row after TCRdb ran MiXCR on the 5' RACE reads. The sample carries around 1,000,000 distinct CDR3 sequences, under 30% recorded once. These data were also reused for a study on T cells of mothers and their children.

The source material was blood. These receptors all come from a girl aged 2-10 years in good health. Both conserved end residues are part of each CDR3. Not every row has a clone size; where given, it reads once, few, many or a size class.

many TRBV7-8 CASSLGLAETQYF
. TRBV6-1 CASSVTTIQETQYF
. TRBV12-3/TRBV12-4 CASNSPGVGEQFF
. TRBV2 CASSENRDILYEQYF
few TRBV5-6 CASSPGRGRIYEQYF
. TRBV5-6 CASSLTKRGAGDTQYF
few TRBV4-2 CASSLRDYELGDTQYF
. TRBV6-2/TRBV6-3 CASSLTLAGYEQYF
few TRBV7-2 CASSPREGSTFYNEQFF
. TRBV20-1 CSARGGPRNEQFF
few TRBV6-5 CASSYPFMGGKGQETQYF
. TRBV7-9 CASSSADGRAGFEQFF
. TRBV5-4 CASSQTTGTDTQYF
. TRBV20-1 CSARKGTVYEQYF
. TRBV4-3 CASSQAVYSNQPQHF
. TRBV20-1 CSARDWGDEKLFF
. TRBV7-2 CASSLWAEVDTQYF
. TRBV6-2/TRBV6-3 CASNLFGIGYEQYF
few TRBV29-1 CSSRSGSGEFF
. TRBV20-1 CSAFELLAGFNEQFF
few TRBV6-5 CASSYLLGKANTGELFF
few TRBV20-1 CSASPGRTYEQYF
. TRBV18 CASSPPSFTGELFF
few TRBV7-2 CASSLNTGTVNAGELFF
. TRBV29-1 CSEMGPGDTQYF
few TRBV19 CASSMRQGSEKLFF
. TRBV19 CASIEAGGNTEAFF
few TRBV5-1 CASSFLTGDIDYGYTF
. TRBV29-1 CSGEPGQPNEAFF
few TRBV5-6 CASSFIPGQVRYEQYF
many TRBV29-1 CSVALGTGGTGELFF
many TRBV20-1 CSADREKAKNIQYF
few TRBV6-5 CASSYSAGGGGNEKLFF
few TRBV3-1 CASSQETSGVSGELFF
. TRBV24-1 CATSDTSSGNTIYF
. TRBV6-2/TRBV6-3 CASRGSRPTEAFF
once TRBV7-2 CASSFTGRYEQFF
few TRBV6-1 CASPLPSWSYEQYF
. TRBV5-1 CASSFNSKSPSTDTQYF
few TRBV13 CASSSYDFHEQYF
. TRBV12-3/TRBV12-4 CASSFVELGEQFF
few TRBV12-3/TRBV12-4 CASSFFDPQTLIRMDF
. TRBV20-1 CSGETAGAQYF
. TRBV29-1 CSGYGGHTEAFF
few TRBV5-1 CASSDRTDEKLFF
. TRBV29-1 CSVYGTSGNEQYF
few TRBV3-1 CASSQGTTGQGASNTGELFF
. TRBV6-5 CASSSRRDRPREQYF
. TRBV3-1 CASSHPGTTFLPFF